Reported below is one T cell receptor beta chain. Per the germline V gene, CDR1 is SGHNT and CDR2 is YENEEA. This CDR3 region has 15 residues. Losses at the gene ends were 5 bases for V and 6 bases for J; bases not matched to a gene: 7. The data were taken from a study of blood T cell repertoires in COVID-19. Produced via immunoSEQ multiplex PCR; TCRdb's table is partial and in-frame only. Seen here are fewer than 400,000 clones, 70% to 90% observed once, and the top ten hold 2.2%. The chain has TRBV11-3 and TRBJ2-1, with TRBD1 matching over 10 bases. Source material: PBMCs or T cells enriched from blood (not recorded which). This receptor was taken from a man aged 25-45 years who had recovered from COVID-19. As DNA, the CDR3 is TGTGCCAGCAGCCGCTTCGGGACAGGGGCCAATGAGCAGTTCTTC. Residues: CASSRFGTGANEQFF. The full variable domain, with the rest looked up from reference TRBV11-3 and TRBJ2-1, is EAGVVQSPRYKIIEKKQPVAFWCNPISGHNTLYWYLQNLGQGPELLIRYENEEAVDDSQLPKDRFSAERLKGVDSTLKIQPAELGDSAVYLCASSRFGTGANEQFFGPGTRLTVL.